A selection of T cell receptor beta chains follows, all from one sample in a study of T cell responses to AZD1222 COVID-19 vaccine. Only in-frame clones appear in the TCRdb table, and some are missing; sequencing was by immunoSEQ multiplex PCR. This table has about 150,000 clones, 85% to 90% appearing once. The sequences come from peripheral blood, collected on day 0 of MenACWY control vaccination. These TCRs come from an adult in good health. CDR3s include the opening cysteine and the closing phenylalanine or tryptophan. The D gene is left open where the match is weak. Some rows mark clone size as missing; the rest say once, few, many or name a class of expanded clone.

J gene	clone size	D gene	V gene	CDR3 protein	CDR3 DNA
TRBJ2-5	-	-	TRBV10-3	CAISGRTGIQETQYF	TGTGCCATCAGTGGGCGTACAGGGATACAAGAGACCCAGTACTTC
TRBJ1-2	-	TRBD1	TRBV28	CASSATGGLSSYTF	TGTGCCAGCAGTGCTACAGGGGGCCTGTCCAGCTACACCTTC
TRBJ1-5	few	-	TRBV27	CASSSQNQPQHF	TGTGCCAGCAGTTCCCAGAATCAGCCCCAGCATTTT
TRBJ1-4	-	-	TRBV12-3/TRBV12-4	CASSWGEEKLFF	TGTGCCAGCAGTTGGGGGGAGGAAAAACTGTTTTTT
TRBJ1-3	-	-	TRBV21-1	CASTSRGPGNTIYF	TGTGCCAGCACTTCCAGGGGGCCTGGAAACACCATATATTTT
TRBJ1-1	-	-	TRBV30	CAWKPTMNTEAFF	TGTGCCTGGAAGCCCACCATGAACACTGAAGCTTTCTTT
TRBJ1-1	-	-	TRBV11-3	CASSLEPLFAQVNTEAFF	TGTGCCAGCAGCTTAGAACCCCTTTTTGCACAGGTGAACACTGAAGCTTTCTTT
TRBJ1-4	-	TRBD1	TRBV6-5	CASNMGQPNEKLFF	TGTGCCAGCAACATGGGACAGCCAAATGAAAAACTGTTTTTT
TRBJ2-3	-	TRBD2	TRBV12-5	CASSQGLAGPDTQYF	TGTGCTAGCTCCCAGGGACTAGCGGGACCGGATACGCAGTATTTT
TRBJ1-1	few	TRBD1	TRBV28	CASSPLDRGETEAFF	TGTGCCAGCAGTCCTCTGGACAGGGGTGAAACTGAAGCTTTCTTT
TRBJ2-3	once	-	TRBV3-1/TRBV3-2	CASSQPYPDTQYF	TGTGCCAGCAGCCAACCTTACCCAGATACGCAGTATTTT
TRBJ2-1	-	TRBD2	TRBV27	CASSLAGGLRVSYNEQFF	TGTGCCAGCAGTTTAGCGGGGGGGCTTCGGGTCTCCTACAATGAGCAGTTCTTC
TRBJ2-3	once	TRBD2	TRBV4-1	CASSQDGGGGRADTQYF	TGCGCCAGCAGCCAAGATGGCGGCGGGGGGAGGGCAGATACGCAGTATTTT
TRBJ1-5	-	TRBD1	TRBV19	CASSITRGLYNQPQHF	TGTGCCAGTAGTATAACCAGGGGGCTTTACAATCAGCCCCAGCATTTT
TRBJ2-2	few	TRBD2	TRBV5-1	CASSPPGLAGNTGELFF	TGCGCCAGCAGCCCCCCGGGACTAGCGGGGAACACCGGGGAGCTGTTTTTT
TRBJ1-4	-	-	TRBV19	CASSIRDLMFF	TGTGCCAGTAGTATAAGGGATCTGATGTTTTTT
TRBJ2-3	-	TRBD1	TRBV18	CASSPTPSDREGTDTQYF	TGTGCCAGCTCACCCACACCCTCGGACAGGGAGGGCACAGATACGCAGTATTTT
TRBJ2-1	-	-	TRBV14	CASSQDRGGSYNEQFF	TGTGCCAGCAGCCAAGACAGGGGTGGATCCTACAATGAGCAGTTCTTC
TRBJ1-1	-	-	TRBV10-2	CASAAATEAFF	TGCGCCAGCGCCGCGGCGACTGAAGCTTTCTTT
TRBJ1-1	-	TRBD1	TRBV2	CASNTGDTEAFF	TGTGCCAGCAATACAGGGGACACTGAAGCTTTCTTT
TRBJ1-3	once	-	TRBV9	CASSPRTVISGNTIYF	TGTGCCAGCAGCCCCAGGACGGTTATCTCTGGAAACACCATATATTTT
TRBJ1-4	once	-	TRBV19	CASSIGLNNEKLFF	TGTGCCAGTAGTATAGGGTTGAATAATGAAAAACTGTTTTTT
TRBJ1-1	-	TRBD1	TRBV5-1	CASSDRVNTEAFF	TGCGCCAGCAGCGACAGGGTTAACACTGAAGCTTTCTTT
TRBJ2-2	-	-	TRBV9	CASSVVFSGELFF	TGTGCCAGCAGCGTAGTCTTTTCCGGGGAGCTGTTTTTT
TRBJ1-4	-	-	TRBV7-9	CASSRATNEKLFF	TGTGCCAGCAGCAGGGCAACTAATGAAAAACTGTTTTTT
TRBJ2-7	-	-	TRBV5-1	CASSTGSQGYEQYF	TGCGCCAGCAGCACAGGTTCCCAGGGCTACGAGCAGTACTTC
TRBJ2-3	-	-	TRBV6-5	CASSTRGRANTQYF	TGTGCCAGCAGCACGAGGGGCAGGGCCAATACGCAGTATTTT
TRBJ1-3	-	-	TRBV6-2/TRBV6-3	CASSPLRDAFSGNTIYF	TGTGCCAGCAGCCCCCTTCGGGACGCCTTCTCTGGAAACACCATATATTTT
TRBJ2-1	-	-	TRBV7-9	CASSPRRGSYNEQFF	TGTGCCAGCAGCCCGCGTCGTGGCTCCTACAATGAGCAGTTCTTC
TRBJ1-2	once	-	TRBV28	CASSLEITRGYTF	TGTGCCAGCAGTTTAGAGATTACGCGGGGCTACACCTTC
TRBJ2-4	-	-	TRBV9	CASSEGTLGKNIQYF	TGTGCCAGCAGCGAAGGGACCTTAGGCAAAAACATTCAGTACTTC
TRBJ1-3	-	-	TRBV19	CASSGSAGNTIYF	TGTGCCAGTAGTGGCTCCGCTGGAAACACCATATATTTT
TRBJ2-2	-	-	TRBV7-2	CASSFTGTNTGELFF	TGTGCCAGCAGCTTCACCGGGACGAACACCGGGGAGCTGTTTTTT
TRBJ1-6	-	TRBD1	TRBV5-6	CASSYGQVLVSPLHF	TGTGCCAGCAGCTACGGACAGGTCTTGGTTTCACCCCTCCACTTT
TRBJ1-2	-	TRBD1	TRBV9	CASSAADRGYGYTF	TGTGCCAGCAGCGCTGCGGACAGGGGATATGGCTACACCTTC